These T cell receptor beta chains were read from a single sample in a study of CD8+CD57+ T cells in acquired aplastic anemia. TCRdb analysed the reads with MiXCR anew, one entry per CDR3 protein. The table has about 190,000 distinct CDR3 sequences, under 70% seen once. The sequenced sample consisted of sorted CD4+, CD8+, or CD8+CD57+ T cells (not recorded which) from PBMCs. The receptors were gathered from a human donor with severe aplastic anemia or a healthy control (not recorded which). CDR3s include the opening cysteine and the closing phenylalanine or tryptophan. D genes are given only for firm matches. Some rows have no size entry. The others give once, few or many, or a class for an expanded clone.

CDR3 protein: CSVTRYQETQYF
CDR3 DNA: TGCAGCGTAACGAGGTACCAAGAGACCCAGTACTTC
V gene: TRBV29-1
D gene: -
J gene: TRBJ2-5
clone size: -

CDR3 protein: CASRRTTSGQYF
CDR3 DNA: TGTGCCAGCAGACGGACGACCTCTGGGCAGTATTTT
V gene: TRBV24-1
D gene: -
J gene: TRBJ2-3
clone size: once

CDR3 protein: CSAIRGNNYNEQYF
CDR3 DNA: TGCAGTGCAATAAGGGGGAATAACTACAATGAGCAGTATTTT
V gene: TRBV20-1
D gene: -
J gene: TRBJ2-3
clone size: -

CDR3 protein: CASSQLRGKRETQYF
CDR3 DNA: TGCGCCAGCAGCCAACTGAGGGGCAAAAGAGAGACCCAGTACTTC
V gene: TRBV4-1
D gene: -
J gene: TRBJ2-5
clone size: -

CDR3 protein: CAISPQTGTALGYTF
CDR3 DNA: TGTGCCATCAGTCCGCAAACCGGGACAGCCTTAGGCTACACCTTC
V gene: TRBV10-3
D gene: TRBD1
J gene: TRBJ1-2
clone size: -

CDR3 protein: CASSPNEQSGVETQYF
CDR3 DNA: TGCGCCAGCAGCCCGAATGAACAGTCCGGCGTGGAGACCCAGTACTTC
V gene: TRBV5-1
D gene: -
J gene: TRBJ2-5
clone size: -

CDR3 protein: CASGVGVSGANVLTF
CDR3 DNA: TGTGCCAGCGGCGTAGGAGTATCTGGGGCCAACGTCCTGACTTTC
V gene: TRBV9
D gene: -
J gene: TRBJ2-6
clone size: -

CDR3 protein: CSAHRDRFYEQYF
CDR3 DNA: TGCAGTGCCCATCGGGACAGATTCTACGAGCAGTACTTC
V gene: TRBV20-1
D gene: TRBD1
J gene: TRBJ2-7
clone size: -

CDR3 protein: CAMRRNDGTEAFF
CDR3 DNA: TGTGCCATGAGACGGAACGATGGGACTGAAGCTTTCTTT
V gene: TRBV10-3
D gene: -
J gene: TRBJ1-1
clone size: -

CDR3 protein: CASRLAQDTSPLHF
CDR3 DNA: TGTGCCAGCAGATTAGCGCAGGACACCTCACCCCTCCACTTT
V gene: TRBV7-9
D gene: -
J gene: TRBJ1-6
clone size: -

CDR3 protein: CASRTTGNTEAFF
CDR3 DNA: TGCGCCAGCAGGACCACCGGGAACACTGAAGCTTTCTTT
V gene: TRBV12-3/TRBV12-4
D gene: -
J gene: TRBJ1-1
clone size: -

CDR3 protein: CASSGDPGTQYF
CDR3 DNA: TGCGCCAGCAGCGGGGACCCTGGGACCCAGTACTTC
V gene: TRBV10-1
D gene: -
J gene: TRBJ2-5
clone size: -

CDR3 protein: CASSLARANTGELFF
CDR3 DNA: TGTGCCAGCAGCCTCGCCAGGGCGAACACCGGGGAGCTGTTTTTT
V gene: TRBV7-9
D gene: -
J gene: TRBJ2-2
clone size: -

CDR3 protein: CASTSTGWNEQFF
CDR3 DNA: TGTGCCAGTACCTCGACAGGGTGGAATGAGCAGTTCTTC
V gene: TRBV19
D gene: TRBD1
J gene: TRBJ2-1
clone size: many

CDR3 protein: CASKSAGQGGLGYTF
CDR3 DNA: TGCGCCAGCAAGTCGGCGGGACAGGGGGGACTTGGCTACACCTTC
V gene: TRBV5-1
D gene: TRBD1
J gene: TRBJ1-2
clone size: -

CDR3 protein: CASRPTGNTEAFF
CDR3 DNA: TGTGCCAGCAGACCGACAGGGAACACTGAAGCTTTCTTT
V gene: TRBV14
D gene: -
J gene: TRBJ1-1
clone size: many

CDR3 protein: CASRLDTGEETQYF
CDR3 DNA: TGTGCCAGCAGGTTAGACACAGGGGAAGAGACCCAGTACTTC
V gene: TRBV5-1
D gene: TRBD1
J gene: TRBJ2-5
clone size: -

CDR3 protein: CASSSGTGGTEAFF
CDR3 DNA: TGTGCCAGCAGTTCGGGGACAGGGGGCACTGAAGCTTTCTTT
V gene: TRBV6-2/TRBV6-3
D gene: TRBD1
J gene: TRBJ1-1
clone size: many

CDR3 protein: CASSLDRSSGNTF
CDR3 DNA: TGTGCCAGCAGTCTCGACAGGAGCTCTGGAAACACCTTC
V gene: TRBV7-2
D gene: -
J gene: TRBJ1-2
clone size: -

CDR3 protein: CASSYSGTGHNEQFF
CDR3 DNA: TGTGCCAGCAGTTACTCCGGGACAGGGCACAATGAGCAGTTCTTC
V gene: TRBV6-5
D gene: TRBD1
J gene: TRBJ2-1
clone size: -

CDR3 protein: CASSLEAGDRAQHF
CDR3 DNA: TGTGCCAGCAGCTTAGAGGCAGGCGACAGAGCCCAGCATTTT
V gene: TRBV7-6
D gene: -
J gene: TRBJ1-5
clone size: -

CDR3 protein: CASSPGTVPGTYEQYF
CDR3 DNA: TGTGCCAGCAGCCCCGGGACAGTTCCGGGCACCTACGAGCAGTACTTC
V gene: TRBV7-6
D gene: TRBD1
J gene: TRBJ2-7
clone size: -

CDR3 protein: CSAAGTGGTDTQYF
CDR3 DNA: TGCAGTGCTGCCGGGACAGGGGGCACAGATACGCAGTATTTT
V gene: TRBV20-1
D gene: TRBD1
J gene: TRBJ2-3
clone size: -

CDR3 protein: CASSLSGNPYNEQFF
CDR3 DNA: TGTGCCAGCAGTTTATCTGGGAACCCCTACAATGAGCAGTTCTTC
V gene: TRBV12-3/TRBV12-4
D gene: -
J gene: TRBJ2-1
clone size: many

CDR3 protein: CSARGSLAGVYEKLFF
CDR3 DNA: TGCAGTGCTAGGGGATCACTAGCGGGGGTCTATGAAAAACTGTTTTTT
V gene: TRBV20-1
D gene: -
J gene: TRBJ1-4
clone size: -

CDR3 protein: CASSSPLGTGWNTGELFF
CDR3 DNA: TGTGCCAGCAGCTCACCCTTGGGGACAGGTTGGAACACCGGGGAGCTGTTTTTT
V gene: TRBV9
D gene: TRBD1
J gene: TRBJ2-2
clone size: many

CDR3 protein: CASSTGLGQENEAFF
CDR3 DNA: TGTGCCAGCAGCACCGGGCTGGGACAGGAGAATGAAGCTTTCTTT
V gene: TRBV7-9
D gene: TRBD1
J gene: TRBJ1-1
clone size: -

CDR3 protein: CAISTSGPSNYGYTF
CDR3 DNA: TGTGCCATCAGTACATCCGGGCCTTCTAACTATGGCTACACCTTC
V gene: TRBV10-3
D gene: -
J gene: TRBJ1-2
clone size: -

CDR3 protein: CATSVQGGRFYEQYF
CDR3 DNA: TGTGCCACCAGCGTTCAGGGCGGGAGGTTTTACGAGCAGTACTTC
V gene: TRBV15
D gene: TRBD2
J gene: TRBJ2-7
clone size: -

CDR3 protein: CSSKSSGANVLTF
CDR3 DNA: TGCAGTTCAAAGAGCTCTGGGGCCAACGTCCTGACTTTC
V gene: TRBV20-1
D gene: -
J gene: TRBJ2-6
clone size: -

CDR3 protein: CSARGGSSYNEQFF
CDR3 DNA: TGCAGTGCTAGAGGAGGTAGCTCCTACAATGAGCAGTTCTTC
V gene: TRBV20-1
D gene: -
J gene: TRBJ2-1
clone size: -

CDR3 protein: CASSRGTGGETQYF
CDR3 DNA: TGTGCCAGTAGCCGAGGGACAGGGGGTGAGACCCAGTACTTC
V gene: TRBV19
D gene: TRBD1
J gene: TRBJ2-5
clone size: -

CDR3 protein: CASSQAGLIDEQFF
CDR3 DNA: TGCGCCAGCAGCCAAGCAGGGTTGATCGATGAGCAGTTCTTC
V gene: TRBV4-3
D gene: -
J gene: TRBJ2-1
clone size: many

CDR3 protein: CASSQPLITSGGTDTQYF
CDR3 DNA: TGTGCCAGCAGTCAACCATTAATTACTAGCGGGGGCACAGATACGCAGTATTTT
V gene: TRBV12-3/TRBV12-4
D gene: TRBD2
J gene: TRBJ2-3
clone size: -

CDR3 protein: CAISGAKDSYNSPLHF
CDR3 DNA: TGTGCCATCAGTGGCGCCAAGGACAGCTATAATTCACCCCTCCACTTT
V gene: TRBV10-3
D gene: -
J gene: TRBJ1-6
clone size: -

CDR3 protein: CASGGTWGSSTEAFF
CDR3 DNA: TGTGCTAGTGGGGGGACATGGGGGTCGAGCACTGAAGCTTTCTTT
V gene: TRBV12-5
D gene: -
J gene: TRBJ1-1
clone size: -

CDR3 protein: CASSEAGDRLGNQPQHF
CDR3 DNA: TGTGCCAGCAGTGAAGCGGGAGACAGGCTGGGGAATCAGCCCCAGCATTTT
V gene: TRBV2
D gene: -
J gene: TRBJ1-5
clone size: -

CDR3 protein: CASSPWDRNTEAFF
CDR3 DNA: TGTGCCAGCAGCCCCTGGGACAGGAACACTGAAGCTTTCTTT
V gene: TRBV7-9
D gene: TRBD1
J gene: TRBJ1-1
clone size: -

CDR3 protein: CASSQGQGRTYEQYF
CDR3 DNA: TGTGCCAGCAGCCAGGGACAAGGGCGAACCTACGAGCAGTACTTC
V gene: TRBV7-6
D gene: -
J gene: TRBJ2-7
clone size: -

CDR3 protein: CASSESPVGSGSPLHF
CDR3 DNA: TGTGCCAGCAGTGAATCGCCGGTGGGCTCGGGGTCACCCCTCCACTTT
V gene: TRBV25-1
D gene: -
J gene: TRBJ1-6
clone size: -

CDR3 protein: CASSVKRDRANTF
CDR3 DNA: TGTGCCAGCAGCGTAAAGCGGGACAGGGCGAACACCTTC
V gene: TRBV9
D gene: TRBD1
J gene: TRBJ1-2
clone size: -

CDR3 protein: CASSVSGSTDTQYF
CDR3 DNA: TGTGCCAGCAGCGTAAGCGGTAGCACAGATACGCAGTATTTT
V gene: TRBV9
D gene: -
J gene: TRBJ2-3
clone size: few

CDR3 protein: CASSMGGGPTDTQYF
CDR3 DNA: TGTGCCAGTAGTATGGGCGGGGGGCCCACAGATACGCAGTATTTT
V gene: TRBV19
D gene: TRBD2
J gene: TRBJ2-3
clone size: many

CDR3 protein: CASRPNDRVAYTF
CDR3 DNA: TGTGCCAGCAGACCTAATGACAGGGTCGCCTACACCTTC
V gene: TRBV12-3/TRBV12-4
D gene: TRBD1
J gene: TRBJ1-2
clone size: once

CDR3 protein: CASSQHRGEQYF
CDR3 DNA: TGTGCCAGCAGCCAACACAGGGGCGAGCAGTACTTC
V gene: TRBV14
D gene: TRBD1
J gene: TRBJ2-7
clone size: -

CDR3 protein: CATSRVVRDYYNGQFF
CDR3 DNA: TGTGCCACTAGCAGAGTAGTCCGGGACTACTACAATGGGCAGTTCTTC
V gene: TRBV15
D gene: TRBD2
J gene: TRBJ2-1
clone size: -

CDR3 protein: CATSEEFQETQYF
CDR3 DNA: TGTGCCACCAGTGAAGAGTTCCAAGAGACCCAGTACTTC
V gene: TRBV24-1
D gene: -
J gene: TRBJ2-5
clone size: few

CDR3 protein: CASSLGQGVSPLHF
CDR3 DNA: TGCGCCAGCAGCTTGGGGCAGGGAGTCTCACCCCTCCACTTT
V gene: TRBV5-1
D gene: -
J gene: TRBJ1-6
clone size: -

CDR3 protein: CASSGSAGNSPLHF
CDR3 DNA: TGTGCCAGCTCGGGGTCGGCAGGGAATTCACCCCTCCACTTT
V gene: TRBV15
D gene: -
J gene: TRBJ1-6
clone size: -

CDR3 protein: CASSVDRGEKLFF
CDR3 DNA: TGTGCCAGCAGTGTCGACAGAGGAGAAAAACTGTTTTTT
V gene: TRBV12-3/TRBV12-4
D gene: -
J gene: TRBJ1-4
clone size: -

CDR3 protein: CASSLKGSGELFF
CDR3 DNA: TGTGCCAGCAGCTTAAAGGGGTCCGGGGAGCTGTTTTTT
V gene: TRBV7-2
D gene: -
J gene: TRBJ2-2
clone size: -